These T cell receptor beta chains were read from a single sample in a study of blood T cell repertoires in COVID-19. TCRdb's copy holds only in-frame clones and misses some; the assay was immunoSEQ multiplex PCR. The sample holds under 350,000 clones, 65% to 90% seen once. The specimen sequenced was PBMCs or T cells enriched from blood (not recorded which). The receptors come from a woman aged 40 to 55 with acute COVID-19. The conserved cysteine and the conserved F or W are not part of the CDR3 here. The order of the fields is V gene, J gene, D gene, CDR3 protein. A D gene is named only where the DNA matches it firmly.

TRBV20-1	TRBJ1-4	NA	SASRGVGATNEKLF
TRBV15	TRBJ1-2	TRBD1	ATSRGGQGANLGYT
TRBV18	TRBJ2-1	NA	ASSPTLSSYNEQF
TRBV3-1/TRBV3-2	TRBJ2-5	NA	ASSHLETQY
TRBV25-1	TRBJ1-1	NA	ASSESLTVNTEAF
TRBV5-1	TRBJ2-5	TRBD1	ASSSPGTGGDRPKETQY
TRBV6-5	TRBJ2-7	TRBD1	ASSYTDRNYEQY
TRBV7-2	TRBJ1-6	NA	ASSLGGTTSPLH
TRBV19	TRBJ2-5	NA	ASSTSQGIQETQY
TRBV7-7	TRBJ2-1	TRBD1	ASSSDTSPGQTYNEQF
TRBV7-2	TRBJ2-5	NA	ASSPRLRSETQY
TRBV6-2/TRBV6-3	TRBJ2-1	TRBD2	ASSYSGEGLAF
TRBV9	TRBJ1-2	TRBD1	ASSPRQGSDGGYT
TRBV11-2	TRBJ2-1	NA	ASSLTDFFNEQF
TRBV27	TRBJ2-7	TRBD2	ASSFATSGSKEQY
TRBV14	TRBJ1-2	NA	ASSQGARGANYGYT
TRBV5-1	TRBJ1-3	TRBD1	ASSLEATGFLDFKGNTIY